This T cell receptor beta chain derives from a study of T-cell memory formation after mild COVID-19. Turning to the study itself: Across donors, TCR clusters were largely donor specific.

V was cut by 3 bases and J by 2 bases, with 11 bases left in between. The germline CDR1 and CDR2 sequences are MNHEY and SMNVEV (reference sequence). The length of the CDR3 is 14 residues. This clonotype was observed a few times. Its antigen is currently unknown. Notes on the study in general: Contracting clones from day 15 to 85 showed balanced CD4/CD8; later expanders favored CD4+. Cross-reactive memory appears to have joined, as suggested by some responding clones showing up in pre-infection memory.

5'RACE with constant-segment primers yielded barcoded, UMI-tagged TCR alpha and TCR beta cDNA libraries. Each CDR3 protein is one row after TCRdb ran MiXCR on the 5' RACE reads. The profile shows 280,000 or so distinct CDR3 sequences, under 8.5% of them singletons. The sample taken for sequencing was PBMCs or a T cell subset sorted from them (not recorded which). This chain connects TRBV27 to TRBJ2-7; a weak D match, TRBD1 (5 bases). The receptor comes from a man younger than 35 who had mild COVID-19 (a few samples of this study predate the infection). Cell type and time point are not known. The CDR3 region has the DNA TGTGCCAGCAGTTTTGGGGCAGACACCTACGAGCAGTACTTC. Its protein product is CASSFGADTYEQYF.